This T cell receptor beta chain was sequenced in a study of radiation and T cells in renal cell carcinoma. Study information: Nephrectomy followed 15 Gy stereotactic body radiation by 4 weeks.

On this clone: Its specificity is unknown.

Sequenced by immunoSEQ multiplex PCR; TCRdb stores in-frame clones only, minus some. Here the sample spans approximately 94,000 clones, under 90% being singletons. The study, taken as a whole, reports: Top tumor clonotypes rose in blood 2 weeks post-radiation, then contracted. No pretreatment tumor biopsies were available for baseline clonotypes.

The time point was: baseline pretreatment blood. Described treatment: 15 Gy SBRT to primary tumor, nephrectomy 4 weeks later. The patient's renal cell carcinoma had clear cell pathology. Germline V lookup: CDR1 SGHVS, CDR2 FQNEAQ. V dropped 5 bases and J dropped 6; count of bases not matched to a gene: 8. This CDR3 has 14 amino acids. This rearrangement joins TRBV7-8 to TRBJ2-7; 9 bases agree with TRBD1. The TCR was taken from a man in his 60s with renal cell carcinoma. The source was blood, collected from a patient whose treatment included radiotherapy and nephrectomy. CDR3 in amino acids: CASSTPGQGSEQYF. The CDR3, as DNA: TGTGCCAGCAGCACGCCGGGACAGGGATCCGAGCAGTACTTC.